Detailed here is one TCR beta chain. Its antigen is not known. This record comes from a study of vaccination and CD4 T cells after COVID-19. The treatment is: approximately 10-day PBMC culture with coronavirus spike peptide pools or control peptides (ViraFEST assay). CDR1 and CDR2 (germline): SGHNT, YYREEE (reference sequence). This CDR3 has 13 amino acids. The V and J ends lost 0 bases and 3 bases respectively, with 6 bases between them. At the Johns Hopkins FTIC core, DNA taken from cultured CD4+ T cells was sequenced by way of the Oncomine TCR Beta short-read assay. Via MiXCR, TCRdb re-called the PCR reads, giving one row per CDR3 protein. Seen here are roughly 15,000 distinct CDR3 sequences, around 55% observed once, and the top ten hold roughly 15%.

This clonotype was sampled from a human donor who had recovered from COVID-19. V gene TRBV5-4 combines with J gene TRBJ1-1; D is possibly TRBD1 (5 bases). Sequencing was carried out using CD4+ T cells from blood, cultured in vitro. CDR3 coding DNA: TGTGCCAGCAGCTTGGTCAGGGACACTGAAGCTTTCTTT. Translated, it gives CASSLVRDTEAFF.